This T cell receptor (beta chain) was sequenced during a study of shared clonotypes between healthy human individuals. About the research overall: The study enrolled two women and three men aged 18 to 49.

Genomic DNA of every subset was divided equally among multiple immunoSEQ plates. The data were produced by immunoSEQ multiplex PCR, yet TCRdb's version contains in-frame clones alone and is incomplete. In the table there are 2 million to 3 million clones, 80% to 95% of which are singletons. The germline gives CDR1 MNHEY, CDR2 SVGAGI. With 6 bases removed from V and 10 bases from J, the gap between germline ends came to 16 bases. This CDR3 region has 13 residues. J is TRBJ2-1 and V is TRBV6-5; tentatively, D is TRBD1 or TRBD2 (5 bases each). The receptor comes from a man younger than 35 in good health. Some clones in this sample may be carry-over from other donors' samples. The sequenced material came from naive CD4+ T cells from PBMCs. Subset here: CD45RA+ positively selected. CDR3 sequence: CASSPGTPPEQFF. CDR3 nucleotide sequence: TGTGCCAGCAGCCCCGGGACCCCCCCAGAGCAGTTCTTC.